One T cell receptor (beta chain) is described in this entry. The antigen is undetermined. This specimen comes from a study of T cell responses to AZD1222 COVID-19 vaccine. Study-level results: Reports indicate that nearly half of spike-specific TCRs are directed at unmutated variant regions.

Germline CDR1 is SNHLY and CDR2 is FYNNEI. The CDR3 spans 13 residues. V lost 8 bases and J lost 2; bases outside the gene matches: 5. Sequencing was performed with immunoSEQ multiplex PCR; in TCRdb, only in-frame clones are kept and a portion is missing. In the table there are more than 85,000 clones, roughly 87% of which are singletons. Sequencing was performed on peripheral blood, taken on day 0 of AZD1222 vaccination. This sequence was found in an adult in good health. The chain combines TRBV2 with TRBJ2-5, with 7 bases lining up with TRBD2. CDR3 region: CASGREAQETQYF. The CDR3 DNA reads TGTGCCAGCGGTCGGGAGGCACAAGAGACCCAGTACTTC.